The 27 T cell receptor beta chains in this list originate from one sample, sequenced in a study of early stage breast cancer tumors. TCRdb's copy holds only in-frame clones and misses some; the assay was immunoSEQ multiplex PCR. The sample contains tens of thousands of clones, 70% to 75% of which appear only once. Sequencing used blood. These receptors originate from a person in their 40s with breast cancer.

The chain couples TRBV9 to TRBJ2-1; 8 bases fit TRBD2. The CDR3 length is 15 residues. The ends lost 4 bases at V and 7 bases at J; junction bases unmatched: 10. Germline V gene lookup returns CDR1 SGDLS and CDR2 YYNGEE. The CDR3 DNA is TGTGCCAGCAGCTTCTCCGGGACTAGTATTAATGAGCAGTTCTTC. Amino acid sequence: CASSFSGTSINEQFF. The whole variable domain, remainder taken from reference TRBV9 and TRBJ2-1, is DSGVTQTPKHLITATGQRVTLRCSPRSGDLSVYWYQQSLDQGLQFLIQYYNGEERAKGNILERFSAQQFPDLHSELNLSSLELGDSALYFCASSFSGTSINEQFFGPGTRLTVL.

CDR3 amino acids: CASSPQEQGAYGYTF. The CDR3 DNA reads TGTGCCAGCTCACCACAAGAACAGGGAGCCTATGGCTACACCTTC. V gene TRBV18 combines with J gene TRBJ1-2; maybe TRBD1 (6 bases). This CDR3 spans 15 amino acids. Germline lookup yields CDR1 KGHSH and CDR2 LQKENI. Trimming took off 1 base at V and 4 bases at J, with 13 bases between the two ends.

This sequence joins TRBV5-1 and TRBJ2-1; a possible D gene is TRBD1 (6 bases). The V and J ends lost 0 bases and 5 bases respectively, with 12 bases between them. Germline V CDR1 and CDR2: SGHRS, YFSETQ. This CDR3 has 15 residues. As DNA, the CDR3 is TGCGCCAGCAGCTTGGTGTCGGACAGTCACAATGAGCAGTTCTTC. Its translation is CASSLVSDSHNEQFF. Filled out from reference TRBV5-1 and TRBJ2-1, the complete variable domain reads KAGVTQTPRYLIKTRGQQVTLSCSPISGHRSVSWYQQTPGQGLQFLFEYFSETQRNKGNFPGRFSGRQFSNSRSEMNVSTLELGDSALYLCASSLVSDSHNEQFFGPGTRLTVL.

J is TRBJ2-7 and V is TRBV30, with unresolved D. Trimming took off 0 bases at V and 7 bases at J, with 10 bases between the two ends. Germline V lookup: CDR1 GTSNPN, CDR2 SVGIG (reference sequence). The CDR3 runs 12 residues. In DNA form, the CDR3 reads TGTGCCTGGAGTGTATGGAGCCGTGAGCAGTACTTC. It translates to CAWSVWSREQYF. Looking up the rest from reference TRBV30 and TRBJ2-7 gives the full variable domain: SQTIHQWPATLVQPVGSPLSLECTVEGTSNPNLYWYRQAAGRGLQLLFYSVGIGQISSEVPQNLSASRPQDRQFILSSKKLLLSDSGFYLCAWSVWSREQYFGPGTRLTVT.

The CDR3 DNA follows: TGTGCCAGCAGCGCGTACGGGAGGAGCTCCTACAATGAGCAGTTCTTC. Translating gives CASSAYGRSSYNEQFF. The chain is built from TRBV13 and TRBJ2-1, with 7 nucleotides matching TRBD2. Germline V gene sequence: CDR1 PRHDT, CDR2 FYEKMQ (reference sequence). V lost 5 bases to trimming and J lost 0 bases; unmatched junction nucleotides: 7. The CDR3 is 16 amino acids.

V usage is TRBV5-1 and J usage is TRBJ1-2, with unresolved D. CDR3 length equals 14 residues. Germline V gene lookup returns CDR1 SGHRS and CDR2 YFSETQ. Deletions cut 4 bases from V and 1 base from J, with 11 bases between. CDR3 coding DNA: TGCGCCAGCAGCCCCGGCGGCGATAACTATGGCTACACCTTC. It yields the protein CASSPGGDNYGYTF.

The chain links TRBV5-1 to TRBJ2-3; 12 nucleotides line up with TRBD2. J lost 6 bases, V lost 3 bases, and 2 bases had no gene match. The CDR3 sequence is 14 residues long. Germline CDR1 reads SGHRS; CDR2 reads YFSETQ. CDR3: CASSSSGRGDTQYF. CDR3 bases: TGCGCCAGCAGCTCTAGCGGGAGGGGGGATACGCAGTATTTT.

The V gene is TRBV7-3, the J gene TRBJ2-5, with D uncertain. V dropped 2 bases and J dropped 2 bases, with 12 bases sitting between them. This CDR3 comprises 15 residues. The V gene's germline CDR1 is SGHTA and CDR2 FQGTGA. The DNA for the CDR3 is TGTGCCAGCAGCTTATTCATCGGCAAACAAGAGACCCAGTACTTC. Amino acid sequence: CASSLFIGKQETQYF.

There are a few counts of this clone. The chain combines TRBV5-1 with TRBJ2-2; D perhaps matches TRBD2 (5 bases). Trimming took off 0 bases at V and 4 bases at J, with 13 bases between the two ends. The CDR3 is 16 residues long. Germline loops: CDR1 SGHRS, CDR2 YFSETQ. The DNA for the CDR3 is TGCGCCAGCAGCTTGGTTGGACTCACGACCACCGGGGAGCTGTTTTTT. It yields the protein CASSLVGLTTTGELFF.

The chain joins TRBV2 to TRBJ2-1; TRBD2 agrees at 9 bases. This CDR3 is built from 15 residues. The V gene's germline CDR1 is SNHLY and CDR2 FYNNEI. V was pared by 7 bases and J by 7 bases, with 11 bases of the junction left unmatched. The CDR3 spells CASNEIAGVVNEQFF. In DNA, the CDR3 is TGTGCCAGCAACGAGATAGCGGGAGTCGTGAATGAGCAGTTCTTC.

As DNA, the CDR3 is TGTGCCAGCAGCGTAGATCAGACTAGCACAGATACGCAGTATTTT. This sequence encodes CASSVDQTSTDTQYF. The J gene is TRBJ2-3, the V gene TRBV9; unclear D gene. The V gene's germline CDR1 is SGDLS and CDR2 YYNGEE. Trimming took off 0 bases at V and 0 bases at J, with 8 bases between the two ends. This CDR3 region has 15 residues. Full variable domain (remainder filled in from reference TRBV9 and TRBJ2-3): DSGVTQTPKHLITATGQRVTLRCSPRSGDLSVYWYQQSLDQGLQFLIQYYNGEERAKGNILERFSAQQFPDLHSELNLSSLELGDSALYFCASSVDQTSTDTQYFGPGTRLTVL.

This chain connects TRBV6-6 to TRBJ1-2, with a tentative D call TRBD1 (5 bases). Germline-derived CDR1 and CDR2 are MNHNY and SVGAGI (reference sequence). This CDR3 spans 14 amino acids. Trimming took off 3 bases at V and 5 bases at J, with 13 bases between the two ends. CDR3: CASSYGGAGYGYTF. CDR3 coding DNA: TGTGCCAGCAGTTATGGAGGGGCGGGGTATGGCTACACCTTC.

The gene calls are TRBV30 and TRBJ2-3; D is undetermined. The CDR3 is made up of 14 amino acids. CDR1 GTSNPN and CDR2 SVGIG come from the germline V gene (reference sequence). The ends were cut back, 4 bases at V and 1 base at J, with 12 bases in the middle. CDR3 sequence reads: CAWNTNRGTDTQYF. The CDR3 DNA sequence: TGTGCCTGGAACACAAACCGGGGCACAGATACGCAGTATTTT.

This chain links TRBV6-1 with TRBJ2-1, with a tentative D call TRBD2 (5 bases). The CDR3 length is 12 residues. From germline, CDR1 is MNHNS and CDR2 SASEGT. V lost 6 bases and J lost 9, with 12 bases in between. CDR3 DNA: TGTGCCAGCAGGGAGTATCGGGGTGAGCAGTTCTTC. It translates to CASREYRGEQFF.

The chain has TRBV28 and TRBJ1-4, with no clear D. CDR3 length equals 12 residues. With 5 bases removed from V and 8 bases from J, the gap between germline ends came to 9 bases. Germline CDR1 reads MDHEN; CDR2 reads SYDVKM. The CDR3 nucleotides are TGTGCCAGCAGTATATTCGGCGAAAAACTGTTTTTT. Protein product: CASSIFGEKLFF.

The chain employs TRBV2 and TRBJ2-3; 9 nucleotides agree with TRBD1. Losses at the gene ends were 5 bases for V and 6 bases for J; bases not matched to a gene: 9. This CDR3 contains 15 residues. Germline CDR1 is SNHLY and CDR2 is FYNNEI. The CDR3 coding sequence is TGTGCCAGCAGTATCCCGGGACAGGGACCCGATACGCAGTATTTT. This codes for CASSIPGQGPDTQYF.

V and J are TRBV6-1 and TRBJ2-3; D gene uncertain. In germline, CDR1 is MNHNS, CDR2 SASEGT. This CDR3 has 14 amino acids. V was pared by 6 bases and J by 0 bases, with 10 bases between. Here the CDR3 reads CASRLTTSTDTQYF. CDR3 in DNA: TGTGCCAGCAGGCTTACGACTAGCACAGATACGCAGTATTTT.

The chain has TRBV7-9 and TRBJ2-7, with 10 bases fitting TRBD2. The germline V gene has CDR1 SEHNR and CDR2 FQNEAQ (reference sequence). This CDR3 is 15 amino acids long. Trimming removed 1 base from V and 5 bases from J; junction bases left unmatched: 5. CDR3 sequence (DNA): TGTGCCAGCAGCTTAGTGCTAGCGGGAGTTGACGAGCAGTACTTC. Translation: CASSLVLAGVDEQYF. Combining the CDR3 with reference TRBV7-9 and TRBJ2-7 gives the whole variable domain DTGVSQNPRHKITKRGQNVTFRCDPISEHNRLYWYRQTLGQGPEFLTYFQNEAQLEKSRLLSDRFSAERPKGSFSTLEIQRTEQGDSAMYLCASSLVLAGVDEQYFGPGTRLTVT.

The V and J genes are TRBV7-3 and TRBJ2-1; D gene ambiguous. The V gene lost 0 bases and the J gene lost 4 bases, with 10 bases spanning the gap. The CDR3 has 15 amino acids. Germline lookup yields CDR1 SGHTA and CDR2 FQGTGA. The DNA for the CDR3 is TGTGCCAGCAGCTTAACGTTAAGCCAGTACAATGAGCAGTTCTTC. Translated, it gives CASSLTLSQYNEQFF.

The chain has TRBV4-3 and TRBJ2-4, with 7 bases matching TRBD1. J was trimmed by 5 bases and V by 1 base; bases with no gene match: 5. Germline loops: CDR1 LGHNA, CDR2 YSLEER. The CDR3 has 15 residues. The CDR3 DNA sequence: TGCGCCAGCAGCCAAGCAGGACAGGACCAAAACATTCAGTACTTC. Its translation is CASSQAGQDQNIQYF.

This clone occurred a few times. The chain links TRBV13 to TRBJ2-7; no firm D call. The CDR3 covers 13 residues. Trimming took 6 bases from V and 7 from J, leaving 16 bases between them. The germline V gene has CDR1 PRHDT and CDR2 FYEKMQ (reference sequence). Here the CDR3 reads CASRTVDGREQYF. Written as DNA, the CDR3 is TGTGCCAGCAGAACCGTCGATGGAAGAGAGCAGTACTTC. Based on the CDR3 plus reference TRBV13 and TRBJ2-7, the full variable domain is AAGVIQSPRHLIKEKRETATLKCYPIPRHDTVYWYQQGPGQDPQFLISFYEKMQSDKGSIPDRFSAQQFSDYHSELNMSSLELGDSALYFCASRTVDGREQYFGPGTRLTVT.

The chain joins TRBV1 to TRBJ2-1. TRBV1 is described as a pseudogene. This CDR3 has 19 amino acids. The CDR3 DNA follows: TGCACCAGCAGCCAAGGGTCCTGCAGCGGACAAAGCTCCTACAATGAGCAGTTCTTC. Translating it yields CTSSQGSCSGQSSYNEQFF.

V is TRBV28 and J is TRBJ2-3; 12 nucleotides agree with TRBD2. V trimming: 5 bases; J trimming: 5 bases; junction bases outside the gene matches: 8. This CDR3 has 16 amino acids. Germline CDR1 and CDR2: MDHEN and SYDVKM. The CDR3 DNA sequence: TGTGCCAGCAGTCCGACTAGCGGGAGTTTCGGAGATACGCAGTATTTT. Translated: CASSPTSGSFGDTQYF.

This sequence joins TRBV6-1 and TRBJ1-3; 7 nucleotides match TRBD1. Germline-derived CDR1 and CDR2 are MNHNS and SASEGT. V was pared by 4 bases and J by 2 bases, with 8 bases of the junction left unmatched. The CDR3 is 16 amino acids. The CDR3 reads CASSVDRVAAGNTIYF. CDR3 coding DNA: TGTGCCAGCAGTGTTGACAGGGTCGCAGCTGGAAACACCATATATTTT.

The V call is TRBV4-2, the J call TRBJ1-2; no clear D gene. Germline assignment: CDR1 LGHNA and CDR2 YNFKEQ. V dropped 0 bases and J dropped 4 bases, with 9 bases sitting between them. The CDR3 has 14 residues. CDR3 in amino acids: CASSQEATSYGYTF. The CDR3 DNA follows: TGTGCCAGCAGCCAAGAGGCCACTTCCTATGGCTACACCTTC.

V gene TRBV5-6 combines with J gene TRBJ2-4, with 8 bases aligning to TRBD2. The CDR3 is 13 residues long. Per germline, CDR1 SGHDT and CDR2 YYEEEE. V gave up 4 bases and J gave up 5 bases; unmatched junction bases: 2. The CDR3 region is CASSPGLENIQYF. The CDR3, as DNA: TGTGCCAGCAGCCCGGGACTAGAAAACATTCAGTACTTC.

The chain joins TRBV6-5 to TRBJ2-1; possibly TRBD1 or TRBD2 for D (5 bases each). There are 13 residues in the CDR3. V lost 8 bases and J 11 bases, leaving 19 bases between the germline ends. Per the germline V gene, CDR1 is MNHEY and CDR2 is SVGAGI. This chain's CDR3 is CASGRTRGPKQFF. The CDR3 nucleotides read TGTGCCAGCGGACGGACACGGGGCCCAAAGCAGTTCTTC.